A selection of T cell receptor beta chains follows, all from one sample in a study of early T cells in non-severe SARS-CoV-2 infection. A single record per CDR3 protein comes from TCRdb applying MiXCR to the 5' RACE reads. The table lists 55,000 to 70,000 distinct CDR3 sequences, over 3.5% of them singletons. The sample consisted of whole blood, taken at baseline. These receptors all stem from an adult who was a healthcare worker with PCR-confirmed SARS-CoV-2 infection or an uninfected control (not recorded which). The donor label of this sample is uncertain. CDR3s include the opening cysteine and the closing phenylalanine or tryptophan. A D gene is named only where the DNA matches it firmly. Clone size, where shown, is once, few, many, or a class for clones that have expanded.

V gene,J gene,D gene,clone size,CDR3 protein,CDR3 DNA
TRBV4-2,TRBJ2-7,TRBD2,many,CASSPWRLAGYEQYF,TGTGCCAGCAGCCCATGGAGGCTAGCGGGGTACGAGCAGTACTTC
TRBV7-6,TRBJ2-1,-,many,CASSLGEGKTYEQFF,TGTGCCAGCAGCTTAGGAGAAGGTAAAACATATGAGCAGTTCTTC
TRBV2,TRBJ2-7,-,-,CASNGAEQYF,TGTGCCAGCAACGGGGCTGAGCAGTACTTC
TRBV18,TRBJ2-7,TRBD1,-,CATEPGQVYEQYF,TGTGCCACCGAACCGGGACAGGTCTACGAGCAGTACTTC
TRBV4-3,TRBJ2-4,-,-,CASSQETGKNIQYF,TGCGCCAGCAGCCAAGAGACGGGCAAAAACATTCAGTACTTC
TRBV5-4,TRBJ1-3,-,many,CASSPSPRATSGNTIYF,TGTGCCAGCAGCCCATCCCCGAGGGCGACCTCTGGAAACACCATATATTTT
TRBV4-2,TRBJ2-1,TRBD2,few,CASSQDLTSGGTYNEQFF,TGTGCCAGCAGCCAAGATCTTACTAGCGGGGGAACCTACAATGAGCAGTTCTTC
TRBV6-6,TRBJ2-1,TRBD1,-,CASSRTLDRVNEQFF,TGTGCCAGCAGTCGAACCTTGGACAGGGTCAATGAGCAGTTCTTC
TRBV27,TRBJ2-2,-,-,CASSLRNRELFF,TGTGCCAGCAGTTTACGGAACAGGGAGCTGTTTTTT
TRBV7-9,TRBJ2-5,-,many,CASRYTGGEETQYF,TGTGCCAGCAGATATACAGGGGGGGAAGAGACCCAGTACTTC
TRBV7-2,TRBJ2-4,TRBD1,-,CASSGQVGSPNIQYF,TGTGCCAGCAGCGGACAGGTCGGTTCTCCCAACATTCAGTACTTC
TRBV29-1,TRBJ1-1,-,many,CSVDPGLGTEAFF,TGCAGCGTTGACCCAGGGTTGGGCACTGAAGCTTTCTTT
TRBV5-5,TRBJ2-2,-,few,CASSRLQGSTGELFF,TGTGCCAGCAGTCGACTACAGGGATCCACCGGGGAGCTGTTTTTT
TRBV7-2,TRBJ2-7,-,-,CASSFQGYEQYF,TGTGCCAGCAGCTTCCAGGGATACGAGCAGTACTTC
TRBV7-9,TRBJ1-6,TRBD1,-,CASSPAGQGASPLHF,TGTGCCAGCAGCCCGGCGGGACAGGGCGCTTCACCCCTCCACTTT
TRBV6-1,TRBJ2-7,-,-,CASSEWGNLDF,TGTGCCAGCAGTGAGTGGGGGAATTTGGACTTC
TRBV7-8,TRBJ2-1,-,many,CASSLVYGGSYNEQFF,TGTGCCAGCAGCTTAGTTTATGGTGGCTCCTACAATGAGCAGTTCTTC
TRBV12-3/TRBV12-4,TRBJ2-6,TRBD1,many,CATQTGALSGANVLTF,TGTGCCACCCAGACAGGGGCCCTCTCTGGGGCCAACGTCCTGACTTTC
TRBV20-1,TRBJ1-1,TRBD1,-,CSARRRGRLDTEAFF,TGCAGTGCTAGGAGGAGGGGGCGTCTTGACACTGAAGCTTTCTTT
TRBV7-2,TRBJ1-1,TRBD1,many,CASSLSHRGEAFF,TGTGCCAGCAGCTTATCCCACAGGGGTGAAGCTTTCTTT
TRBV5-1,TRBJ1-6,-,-,CASSLDPGVSSYNSPLHF,TGCGCCAGCAGCTTGGATCCGGGGGTGAGCTCCTATAATTCACCCCTCCACTTT
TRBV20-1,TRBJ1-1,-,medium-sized,CSARGTRIEAFF,TGCAGTGCTAGAGGTACACGGATTGAAGCTTTCTTT
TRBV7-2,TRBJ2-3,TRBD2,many,CASRPGTSGTDTQYF,TGTGCCAGCAGGCCAGGGACTAGCGGCACAGATACGCAGTATTTT
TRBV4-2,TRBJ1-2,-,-,CASSQARYGYTF,TGTGCCAGCAGCCAAGCTCGCTATGGCTACACCTTC
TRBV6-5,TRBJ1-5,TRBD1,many,CASSADRGQPQHF,TGTGCCAGCAGTGCGGACAGGGGTCAGCCCCAGCATTTT
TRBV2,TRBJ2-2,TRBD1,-,CASSRQGAGGELFF,TGTGCCAGCAGTCGACAGGGGGCCGGCGGGGAGCTGTTTTTT
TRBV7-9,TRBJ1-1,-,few,CASSSSTRMNTEAFF,TGTGCCAGCAGCTCCTCGACACGTATGAACACTGAAGCTTTCTTT
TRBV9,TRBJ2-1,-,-,CASSTASALSYNEQFF,TGTGCCAGCAGCACAGCTAGCGCCCTCTCCTACAATGAGCAGTTCTTC
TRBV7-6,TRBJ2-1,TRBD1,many,CASSLRDSGNEQFF,TGTGCCAGCAGCTTACGGGACAGCGGCAATGAGCAGTTCTTC
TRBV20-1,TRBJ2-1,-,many,CSAPGPRPYNEQFF,TGCAGTGCCCCGGGACCGCGGCCATACAATGAGCAGTTCTTC
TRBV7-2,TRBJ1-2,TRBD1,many,CASSRGQDFGYTF,TGTGCCAGCAGTCGCGGACAGGACTTTGGCTACACCTTC
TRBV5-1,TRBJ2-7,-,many,CASSLYEGNQRDEQYF,TGCGCCAGCAGCTTGTACGAGGGAAATCAACGAGACGAGCAGTACTTC
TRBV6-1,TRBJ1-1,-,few,CASRRGTNTEAFF,TGTGCCAGCCGGCGGGGCACGAACACTGAAGCTTTCTTT
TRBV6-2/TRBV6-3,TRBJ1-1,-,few,CASSRMGVEAFF,TGTGCCAGCAGCCGAATGGGGGTTGAAGCTTTCTTT
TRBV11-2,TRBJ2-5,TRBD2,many,CASSSAGGEGETQYF,TGTGCCAGCAGCTCCGCGGGTGGGGAGGGAGAGACCCAGTACTTC
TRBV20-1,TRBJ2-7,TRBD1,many,CSVTGVFNEQYF,TGCAGTGTGACAGGGGTCTTCAACGAGCAGTACTTC
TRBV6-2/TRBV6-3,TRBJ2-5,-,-,CASRPRGLRAQGPQYF,TGTGCCAGCAGGCCTAGGGGCCTCAGGGCTCAGGGGCCCCAGTACTTC
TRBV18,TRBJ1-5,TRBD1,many,CASSRDRGSNQPQHF,TGTGCCAGCTCACGGGACAGGGGGAGCAATCAGCCCCAGCATTTT
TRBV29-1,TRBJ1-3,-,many,CSVGGSGNTIYF,TGCAGCGTTGGAGGTTCTGGAAACACCATATATTTT
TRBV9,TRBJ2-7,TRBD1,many,CASSGRGINYEQYF,TGTGCCAGCAGCGGCAGGGGGATAAACTACGAGCAGTACTTC
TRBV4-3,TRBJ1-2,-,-,CASSQTVAPIGYTF,TGCGCCAGCAGCCAGACTGTCGCTCCTATAGGCTACACCTTC
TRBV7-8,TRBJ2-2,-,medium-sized,CATQPGPERVGELFF,TGTGCCACCCAGCCGGGGCCCGAAAGGGTCGGGGAGCTGTTTTTT
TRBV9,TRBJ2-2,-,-,CASSVGGNTGELFF,TGTGCCAGCAGCGTAGGCGGGAACACCGGGGAGCTGTTTTTT